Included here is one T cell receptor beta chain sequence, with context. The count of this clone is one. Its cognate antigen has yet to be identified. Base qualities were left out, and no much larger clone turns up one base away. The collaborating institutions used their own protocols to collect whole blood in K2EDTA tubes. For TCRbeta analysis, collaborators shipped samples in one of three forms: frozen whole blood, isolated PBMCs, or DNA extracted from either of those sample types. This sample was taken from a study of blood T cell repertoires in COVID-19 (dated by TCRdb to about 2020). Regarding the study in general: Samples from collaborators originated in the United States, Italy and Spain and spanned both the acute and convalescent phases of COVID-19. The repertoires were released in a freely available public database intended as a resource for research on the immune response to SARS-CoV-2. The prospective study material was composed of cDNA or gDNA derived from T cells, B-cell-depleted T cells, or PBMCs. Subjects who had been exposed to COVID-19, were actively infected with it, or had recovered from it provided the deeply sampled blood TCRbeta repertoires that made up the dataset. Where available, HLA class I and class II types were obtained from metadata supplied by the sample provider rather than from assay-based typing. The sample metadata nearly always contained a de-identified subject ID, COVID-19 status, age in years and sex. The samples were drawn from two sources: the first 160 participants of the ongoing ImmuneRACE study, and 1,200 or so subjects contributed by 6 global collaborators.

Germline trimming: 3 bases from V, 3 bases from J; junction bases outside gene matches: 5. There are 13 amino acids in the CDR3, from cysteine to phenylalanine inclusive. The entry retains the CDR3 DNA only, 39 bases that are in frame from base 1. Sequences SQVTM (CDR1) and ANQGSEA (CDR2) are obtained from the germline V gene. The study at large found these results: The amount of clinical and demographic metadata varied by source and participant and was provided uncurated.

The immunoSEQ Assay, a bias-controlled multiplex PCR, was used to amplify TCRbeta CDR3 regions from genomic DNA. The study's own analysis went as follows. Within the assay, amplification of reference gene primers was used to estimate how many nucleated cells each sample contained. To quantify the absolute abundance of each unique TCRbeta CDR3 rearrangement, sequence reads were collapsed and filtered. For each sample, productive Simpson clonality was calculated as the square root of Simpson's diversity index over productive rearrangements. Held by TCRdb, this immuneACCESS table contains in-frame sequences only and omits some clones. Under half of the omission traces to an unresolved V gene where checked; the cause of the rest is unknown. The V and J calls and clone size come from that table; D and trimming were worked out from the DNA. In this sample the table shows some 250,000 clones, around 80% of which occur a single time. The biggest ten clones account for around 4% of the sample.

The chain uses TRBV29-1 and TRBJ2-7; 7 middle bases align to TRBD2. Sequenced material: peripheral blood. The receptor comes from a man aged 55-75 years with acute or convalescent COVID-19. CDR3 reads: CSVEAGVDYEQYF. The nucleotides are TGCAGCGTTGAGGCGGGGGTCGACTACGAGCAGTACTTC.